This section outlines one T cell receptor (beta chain) sequence together with its context. The source of the sample is a study of cytomegalovirus exposure and HLA in healthy donors. Both 60 Vbeta primers and 13 Jbeta primers went into the PCR. This table comes from immunoSEQ multiplex PCR, and its TCRdb copy is limited to in-frame clones, with some not included. The sample records roughly 58,000 clones, 75% to 85% being singletons. The specimen sequenced was PBMCs. This TCR came from a human donor in good health.

CDR3: CAWSVKGQKLSPLHF. Here the CDR3 DNA reads TGTGCCTGGAGTGTAAAGGGACAAAAACTCTCACCCCTCCACTTT. The chain is built from TRBV30 and TRBJ1-6; a possible D gene is TRBD1 (6 bases). The V end was cut by 0 bases, the J end by 10 bases, with 16 bases between. The CDR3 length is 15 residues. Germline loops: CDR1 GTSNPN, CDR2 SVGIG (reference sequence).